This TCR beta chain was recovered during a study of early T cells in non-severe SARS-CoV-2 infection. Study information: Bulk RNA from unsorted whole blood was sequenced; chains were unpaired.

Trimming left V 5 bases short and J 4 bases short, with 15 bases between. CDR3 length: 14 amino acids. Separate cDNA molecules each had unique molecular identifiers attached to them. In TCRdb, the 5' RACE reads were re-called with MiXCR into one record per CDR3 protein. The data show about 83,000 distinct CDR3 sequences, about 14% seen once. The study, taken as a whole, reports: Matching results from VDJdb favored anti-spike CD8 responses, leaving private and CD4 specificities undetected.

This clonotype was detected many times. Antigen: not known. The chain couples TRBV12-3 or TRBV12-4 to TRBJ2-7; no definite D call. The sequence was collected from an adult who was a healthcare worker with PCR-confirmed SARS-CoV-2 infection or an uninfected control (not recorded which). Sequencing input: whole blood. The CDR3 nucleotides read TGTGCCAGCAGTAATGGACCCAATGGTTACGAGCAGTACTTC. As protein: CASSNGPNGYEQYF.